This T cell receptor (beta chain) was retrieved from a study of shared clonotypes between healthy human individuals (dated by TCRdb to between 2020 and 2021). Background on the whole study: The cohort comprised a couple of women and three men aged 18 to 49 years. For each donor, three plates each were used for CD4 naive and CD4 memory, two plates were used for CD8 naive, and one plate was used for CD8 memory. To estimate repertoire size and how much clonotype sharing occurs between individuals, the study deeply sequenced the blood TCR repertoires of roughly 5 healthy adults. To increase sequencing depth and limit assay-specific biases, TCR repertoire library preparation and sequencing were carried out by different laboratories using diverse techniques. Per donor, leukapheresis produced somewhere between about 0.94 and 9.5 billion PBMCs.

The donors were healthy, HIV-negative adults with no recently reported acute infections or vaccinations. All donors were Caucasian adults living in Nashville, Tennessee, USA. CD4+ T cells were enriched by magnetic negative selection, after which naive cells were positively selected on CD45RA and the negative fraction was taken as the memory subset. After blood collection by leukapheresis, PBMCs were isolated using Ficoll-Histopaque density gradient centrifugation and then cryopreserved in the vapor phase of liquid nitrogen. Purity and quantity of every magnetically sorted T cell population were checked by analytical flow cytometry. Each sorted fraction had its genomic DNA isolated and then quantified by UV absorbance on a Nanodrop 2000c. Including the terminal cysteine and phenylalanine, the CDR3 comprises 17 residues. CDR3 DNA only is kept here, 51 bases in frame from base 1. Sequences SGDLS (CDR1) and YYNGEE (CDR2) are obtained from the germline V gene. V lost 3 bases and J lost 6 bases, and the count of bases not matched to a germline gene is 10.

This clone was found once. No antigen is known for it. Base qualities are not provided; no much larger clone lies one nucleotide away. TCR CDR3 regions were amplified from genomic DNA by multiplex PCR using the deep immunoSEQ assay. Extracted genomic DNA from each cell subset was distributed evenly across all wells of several immunoSEQ 96-well plates, and each plate was treated as a replicate. For sorted subsets, approximately 210 ng genomic DNA, equal to 30,000 to 35,000 T cell genomes, was loaded into each replicate PCR. Purified libraries were measured with a Qubit 3.0 fluorometer, size-checked on a Bioanalyzer 2100, and measured again with the KAPA Library Quantification kit. Every immunoSEQ 96-well plate was sequenced on a separate single-read 150-cycle Illumina NextSeq 550 flow cell. From the authors' description of their analysis: The immunoSEQ output contained only junctional sequences without quality scores, so filtering could not match that applied to full-length reads. To assign V/J genes and CDR3, sequences were annotated against IMGT germline references using PyIR, a Python wrapper for IgBLAST v1.9. Reads with weak V/J assignments (E-value above 1e-6), missing CDR3, stop codons, out-of-frame junctions, or ambiguous translated residues were removed. V3J clonotypes were defined as sequences sharing the same inferred V gene, J gene, and CDR3 amino acid sequence. Percentage overlap between repertoires was computed as shared unique clonotypes divided by the size of the smaller repertoire. Repertoire richness was assessed with RTK rarefaction, the Chao1 estimator, and Recon v2.1 estimates of unobserved clonotypes. Generation probabilities for all TCRbeta clonotypes obtained by the gDNA method from a handful of donors were computed using OLGA. Imported from immuneACCESS, the table was reduced by TCRdb to in-frame sequences with V and J called. These copies leave out some clones; in studies compared against another copy, an unresolved V gene accounts for under half, and the cause of the remainder is not known. For V, J and clone size, that table is used; D and trimming come from the DNA. The sample contains 1.6 million or so clones, just under 99% of them found a single time. The ten biggest clones cover 0.36% of the sample.

General findings and caveats noted by the study authors: Sampling was limited to blood, and TCR repertoires in tissue likely differ from TCR repertoires in blood. Rarefaction of sorted-subset datasets indicated incomplete sequencing despite the large sequencing depth. Sharing across a handful of donors was observed for about 4.8% of naive CD4, 3.5% of naive CD8, over 2% of memory CD4, and about 0.39% of memory CD8 clonotypes. Based on pairwise subsampling, the degree of clonotype sharing among donors was expected to be affected by sequencing depth. Larger estimated clonotype richness was generally found for naive subsets than for memory subsets. Because the study included a small number of donors, the genetic and exposure-history diversity represented was limited. Compared with non-shared clonotypes, the clonotypes found in all four sorted-subset donors had higher generation probabilities.

The sequenced material came from naive CD4+ T cells sorted from blood. The cell subset or site tag for this specimen amounts to: CD45RA+ positively selected. The source is a man aged 25 to 40 in good health. The V and J segments used are TRBV9 and TRBJ2-3, with TRBD2 matching 13 junction bases. At the DNA level, the sequence is TGTGCCAGCAGCGGGGAGAGAGGACTAGCGGGAGTTGATACGCAGTATTTT. It codes for CASSGERGLAGVDTQYF.